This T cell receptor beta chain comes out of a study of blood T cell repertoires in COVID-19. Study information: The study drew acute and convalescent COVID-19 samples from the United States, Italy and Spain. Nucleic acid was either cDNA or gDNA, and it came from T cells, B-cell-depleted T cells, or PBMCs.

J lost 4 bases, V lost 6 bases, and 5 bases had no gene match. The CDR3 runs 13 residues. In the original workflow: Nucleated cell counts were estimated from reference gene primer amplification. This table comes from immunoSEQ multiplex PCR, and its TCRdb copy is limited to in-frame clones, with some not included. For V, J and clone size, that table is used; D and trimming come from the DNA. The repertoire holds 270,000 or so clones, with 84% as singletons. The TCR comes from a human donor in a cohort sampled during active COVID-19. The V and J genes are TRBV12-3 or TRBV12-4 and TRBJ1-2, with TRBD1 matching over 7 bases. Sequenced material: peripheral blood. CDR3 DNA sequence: TGTGCCAGCAGCCGACAGGGTCGCTATGGCTACACCTTC. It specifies CASSRQGRYGYTF.